This T cell receptor (beta chain) was captured by sequencing in a study of blood T cells in healthy people across ages. It was with a sample-barcoded 5' primer and a J-beta primer mix that a second PCR of roughly 6 to 12 cycles was run. TCRdb re-analysed the 5' RACE reads in MiXCR, keeping a single row per CDR3 protein. The profile shows about 620,000 distinct CDR3 sequences, 52% of them singletons. Remarks on this clonotype: The antigen is undetermined.

Study-wide points: CMV status of donors was not determined, possibly confounding expanded clonotype changes. It was the long-lived donors that had more naive CD4+ cells and higher diversity than aged donors. Among T cells, TCR beta diversity per million cells dropped roughly linearly as age rose.

This CDR3 is 13 amino acids long. CDR1 and CDR2 (germline): LNHNV, YYDKDF (reference sequence). The V segment lost 4 bases and the J segment 4 bases; nucleotides outside the gene matches: 2. The chain joins TRBV15 to TRBJ1-2; 8 positions agree with TRBD1. Specimen: blood. The sequence was collected from an elderly woman in good health. The CDR3 protein is CATSIGQGYGYTF. The CDR3 DNA follows: TGTGCCACCAGCATTGGACAGGGCTATGGCTACACCTTC. The variable domain in full, completed from reference TRBV15 and TRBJ1-2, reads DAMVIQNPRYQVTQFGKPVTLSCSQTLNHNVMYWYQQKSSQAPKLLFHYYDKDFNNEADTPDNFQSRRPNTSFCFLDIRSPGLGDTAMYLCATSIGQGYGYTFGSGTRLTVV.